Below are 8 T cell receptor beta chains sequenced from a single sample in a study of identical twins (dated by TCRdb to 2016 to 2018). Receptors were amplified or captured by 5' RACE. These reads were obtained on an Illumina HiSeq 2000. TCRdb itself trimmed the public reads at Q25 with fastp, ran MiXCR and retained productive beta chains. Every CDR3 protein is listed once, alongside the most common genes and DNA of its rows. The sample yields 450,000 or so distinct CDR3 sequences; 12% to 15% were counted once. Clones ranked in the top ten supply around 0.52% of the sample. These data also featured in a second study, about yellow fever vaccine responses in identical twins.

Sequenced: CD4+ T cells sorted from blood. These receptors originate from a woman between 18 and 29 years old in good health.

This sequence joins TRBV6-2 or TRBV6-3 and TRBJ2-5; tentatively, D is TRBD1 (6 bases). Looked up from germline, CDR1 is MNHEY and CDR2 is SVGEGT. The ends were cut back, 8 bases at V and 7 bases at J, with 17 bases in the middle. This CDR3 has 13 amino acids. The CDR3 spells CASGETGLGTQYF. The CDR3 bases are TGTGCCAGCGGAGAGACAGGCTTGGGGACCCAGTACTTC.

The chain couples TRBV18 to TRBJ1-1; D is unresolved. V was cut by 2 bases and J by 1 base, with 5 bases left in between. The CDR3 has 13 residues. Germline V gene data show CDR1 as KGHSH and CDR2 as LQKENI. The CDR3 DNA reads as TGTGCCAGCTCACCAGGGAAGAACACTGAAGCTTTCTTT. This sequence encodes CASSPGKNTEAFF.

The V gene is TRBV5-1, the J gene TRBJ2-7; 8 bases map to TRBD2. CDR1 and CDR2 from the germline V gene are SGHRS and YFSETQ. This CDR3 is built from 15 residues. V shed 5 bases and J 0 bases; nucleotides not matched to a gene: 7. CDR3 sequence (DNA): TGCGCCAGCAGACTGGAAGGGACTAGCTCCTACGAGCAGTACTTC. Its translation: CASRLEGTSSYEQYF.

The gene calls are TRBV20-1 and TRBJ2-3; D is uncertain. The CDR3 is made up of 14 amino acids. The ends were cut back, 0 bases at V and 1 base at J, with 8 bases in the middle. Per germline, CDR1 DFQATT and CDR2 SNEGSKA (reference sequence). The CDR3 DNA reads TGCAGTGCTAGAGATCAGCGAGGCACAGATACGCAGTATTTT. This gives the protein CSARDQRGTDTQYF.

In this sample, this clonotype turned up a few times. The gene calls are TRBV12-5 and TRBJ2-2, with TRBD1 identical over 7 bases. The CDR3 runs 17 residues. Losses at the gene ends were 0 bases for V and 6 bases for J; bases not matched to a gene: 10. In germline, CDR1 is LGHNT, CDR2 FRNRAP. The CDR3 DNA reads TGTGCTAGTGGTTTGGTATTAGGGGGCAGCACGGCCGGGGAGCTGTTTTTT. Translated, it gives CASGLVLGGSTAGELFF.

V gene TRBV27 combines with J gene TRBJ2-6, with 8 positions matching TRBD1. Germline CDR1 reads MNHEY; CDR2 reads SMNVEV (reference sequence). This CDR3 is built from 17 residues. The V and J ends lost 5 bases and 0 bases, in that order; junction bases with no gene match: 6. The CDR3, as DNA: TGTGCCAGCAGTAGGACCGACAGGGGCTCTGGGGCCAACGTCCTGACTTTC. Translating it yields CASSRTDRGSGANVLTF.

V is TRBV12-5 and J is TRBJ2-7; TRBD1 matches at 8 bases. Germline values: CDR1 LGHNT, CDR2 FRNRAP. V was pared by 1 base and J by 2 bases, with 4 bases of the junction left unmatched. The CDR3 runs 15 residues. The CDR3 spells CASGLDGQGTYEQYF. The CDR3, as DNA: TGTGCTAGTGGTTTGGACGGACAGGGTACCTACGAGCAGTACTTC.

V usage is TRBV9 and J usage is TRBJ2-1; 9 bases fit TRBD2. J lost 7 bases, V lost 0 bases, and 5 bases had no gene match. The length of the CDR3 is 15 residues. Germline-derived CDR1 and CDR2 are SGDLS and YYNGEE. CDR3 nucleotide sequence: TGTGCCAGCAGCGTAGCTAGCGGGATGTGGAATGAGCAGTTCTTC. Amino acid sequence: CASSVASGMWNEQFF.